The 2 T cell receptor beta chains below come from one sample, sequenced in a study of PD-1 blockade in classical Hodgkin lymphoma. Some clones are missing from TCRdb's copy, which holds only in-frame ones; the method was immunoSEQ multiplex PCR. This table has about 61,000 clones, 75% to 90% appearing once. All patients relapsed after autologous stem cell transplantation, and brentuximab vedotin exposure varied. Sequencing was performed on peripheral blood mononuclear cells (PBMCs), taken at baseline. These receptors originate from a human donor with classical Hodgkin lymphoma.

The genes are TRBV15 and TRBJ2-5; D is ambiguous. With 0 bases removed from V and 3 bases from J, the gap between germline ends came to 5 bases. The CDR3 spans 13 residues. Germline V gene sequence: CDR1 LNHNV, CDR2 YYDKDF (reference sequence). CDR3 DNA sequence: TGTGCCACCAGCAGAGATCCGAAAGAGACCCAGTACTTC. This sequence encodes CATSRDPKETQYF.

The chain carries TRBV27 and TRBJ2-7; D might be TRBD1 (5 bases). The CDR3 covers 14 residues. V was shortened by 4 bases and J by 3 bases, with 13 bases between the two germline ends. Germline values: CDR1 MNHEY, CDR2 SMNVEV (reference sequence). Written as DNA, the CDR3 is TGTGCCAGCAGTTCCCCAGGGTTTGGCTACGAGCAGTACTTC. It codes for CASSSPGFGYEQYF.